The 4 T cell receptor beta chains reported below all come from one sample, sequenced in a study of graft-versus-host responses after intestinal transplantation. Tissue processing of the graft released intraepithelial and lamina propria lymphocytes from it. Some clones are missing from TCRdb's copy, which holds only in-frame ones; the method was immunoSEQ multiplex PCR. The sample consists of 60,000 to 70,000 clones, approximately 88% of them appearing once. The material sequenced was ileum tissue, taken 350 to 400 days after transplant. The source of these receptors is a human patient who received an intestinal transplant, so some T cells may come from the graft donor.

CDR3 amino acids: CASIRTGLQYGYTF. The CDR3 DNA follows: TGTGCCAGCATTCGGACAGGGTTACAGTATGGCTACACCTTC. V is TRBV2 and J is TRBJ1-2; 8 bases agree with TRBD1. V was clipped by 7 bases and J by 5 bases; unmatched bases: 9. CDR3 length equals 14 residues. Germline V gene data show CDR1 as SNHLY and CDR2 as FYNNEI.

J is TRBJ1-1 and V is TRBV10-1; D gene unclear. Germline CDR1 reads WNHNN; CDR2 reads SYGVQD (reference sequence). The CDR3 spans 11 residues. V lost 5 bases and J lost 10, with 11 bases in between. For the CDR3, the DNA is TGCGCCAGCAGTCCGGGTTGGGGAGCTTTCTTT. Its translation is CASSPGWGAFF.

The V gene is TRBV11-2, the J gene TRBJ2-7; 7 nucleotides align to TRBD2. The CDR3 runs 15 residues. The germline V gene has CDR1 SGHAT and CDR2 FQNNGV. Trimming took 0 bases from V and 3 from J; bases not matched to a gene: 5. The CDR3 nucleotides are TGTGCCAGCAGCTTAGACGGGGGGACGTACTACGAGCAGTACTTC. It is translated as CASSLDGGTYYEQYF.

There are a few counts of this clone. The chain joins TRBV15 to TRBJ1-1; 8 bases match TRBD1. CDR1 LNHNV and CDR2 YYDKDF come from the germline V gene (reference sequence). V lost 3 bases, J lost 5 bases, and 8 bases stayed unmatched. This CDR3 is built from 15 residues. DNA of the CDR3: TGTGCCACCAGCAGGTACAGGGGGGTTGATACTGAAGCTTTCTTT. This encodes CATSRYRGVDTEAFF.